This T cell receptor beta chain was profiled in a study of T cells after yellow fever vaccination. As regards this clonotype: Its antigen is currently unknown.

Findings and limits, study-wide: Most clones from primary vaccination were detected again post-booster (around 95% CD4, roughly 90% CD8).

Conversion of TCR transcripts into cDNA relied on 5'RACE template switching, which added a universal primer site and UMIs. TCRdb processed the 5' RACE reads anew with MiXCR; each CDR3 protein has one entry. The sample records about 320,000 distinct CDR3 sequences, around 4.5% being singletons. Trimming cost V 5 bases and J 3 bases; bases outside gene matches: 6. The CDR3 runs to 15 residues. Germline V gene lookup returns CDR1 KGHDR and CDR2 SFDVKD. The chain recombines TRBV24-1 with TRBJ1-1; 9 positions match TRBD1. The sequence derives from a man aged 18 to 35 who received the YFV17D yellow fever vaccine. The sample in question was PBMCs, obtained 15 days after the yellow fever booster vaccination. The CDR3 DNA reads as TGTGCCACCAGTGGGCCGGGACAGGGAGACACTGAAGCTTTCTTT. Translating it yields CATSGPGQGDTEAFF.